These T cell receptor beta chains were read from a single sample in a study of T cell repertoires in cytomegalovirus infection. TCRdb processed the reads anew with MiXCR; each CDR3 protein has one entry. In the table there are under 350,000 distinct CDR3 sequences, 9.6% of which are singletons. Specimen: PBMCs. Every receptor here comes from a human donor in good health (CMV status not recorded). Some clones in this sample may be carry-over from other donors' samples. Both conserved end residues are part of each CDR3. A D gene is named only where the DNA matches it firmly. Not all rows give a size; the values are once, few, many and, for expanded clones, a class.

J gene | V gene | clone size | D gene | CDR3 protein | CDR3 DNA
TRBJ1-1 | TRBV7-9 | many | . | CASSLRSNTEAFF | TGTGCCAGCAGCTTAAGGAGTAACACTGAAGCTTTCTTT
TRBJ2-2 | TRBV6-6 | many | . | CASSYSGNRVNTGELFF | TGTGCCAGCAGTTACTCGGGAAACAGGGTGAACACCGGGGAGCTGTTTTTT
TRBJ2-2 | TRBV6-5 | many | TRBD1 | CASSYGDRVVTGELFF | TGTGCCAGCAGTTACGGAGACAGGGTTGTCACCGGGGAGCTGTTTTTT
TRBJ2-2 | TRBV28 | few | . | CASKGPANTGELFF | TGTGCCAGCAAGGGGCCAGCCAACACCGGGGAGCTGTTTTTT
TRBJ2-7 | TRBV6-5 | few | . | CASSYGGPLREQYF | TGTGCCAGCAGTTACGGGGGGCCTCTTCGGGAGCAGTACTTC
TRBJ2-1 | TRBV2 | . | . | CASSERERINEQFF | TGTGCCAGCAGTGAAAGAGAGCGGATCAATGAGCAGTTCTTC
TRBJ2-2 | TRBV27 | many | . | CASSFWAGELFF | TGTGCCAGCAGTTTTTGGGCCGGGGAGCTGTTTTTT
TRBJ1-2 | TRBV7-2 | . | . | CASTGGGYGYTF | TGTGCCAGCACCGGAGGGGGGTATGGCTACACCTTC
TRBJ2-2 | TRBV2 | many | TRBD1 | CASRQGTGELFF | TGTGCCAGCAGACAGGGGACCGGGGAGCTGTTTTTT
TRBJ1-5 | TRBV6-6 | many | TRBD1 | CASSYSTLRQGQPQHF | TGTGCCAGCAGTTACTCGACTCTGCGACAGGGTCAGCCCCAGCATTTT
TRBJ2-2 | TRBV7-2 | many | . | CASTNPGAGMLFF | TGTGCCAGCACCAATCCCGGGGCAGGGATGTTGTTTTTT
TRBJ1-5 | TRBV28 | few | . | CASSFGATGYQPQHF | TGTGCCAGCAGTTTTGGCGCGACAGGCTATCAGCCCCAGCATTTT
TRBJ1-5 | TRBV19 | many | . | CASNPRDTNNQPQHF | TGTGCCAGTAACCCCCGGGACACCAACAATCAGCCCCAGCATTTT
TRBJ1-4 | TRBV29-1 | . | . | CSVESGRDEKLFF | TGCAGCGTTGAATCTGGGAGGGATGAAAAACTGTTTTTT
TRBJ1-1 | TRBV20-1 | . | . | CSARERGTPQNTEAFF | TGCAGTGCTAGAGAAAGGGGGACACCTCAGAACACTGAAGCTTTCTTT
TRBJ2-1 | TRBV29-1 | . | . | CSVRGGGDGGNEQFF | TGCAGCGTTAGGGGGGGGGGAGATGGAGGCAATGAGCAGTTCTTC
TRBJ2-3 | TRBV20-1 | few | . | CSASVGISTDTQYF | TGCAGTGCTAGCGTAGGAATAAGCACAGATACGCAGTATTTT
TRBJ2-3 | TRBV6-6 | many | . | CASSYSERPKADTQYF | TGTGCCAGCAGTTACTCTGAGCGCCCCAAGGCAGATACGCAGTATTTT
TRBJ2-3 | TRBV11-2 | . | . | CASSLEASRGSRNTQYF | TGTGCCAGCAGCTTAGAGGCTAGCCGGGGGTCGAGGAATACGCAGTATTTT
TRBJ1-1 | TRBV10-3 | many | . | CAVIGKLDTEAFF | TGTGCCGTAATAGGGAAACTGGACACTGAAGCTTTCTTT
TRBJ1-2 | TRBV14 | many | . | CASSQDADYGYTF | TGTGCCAGCAGCCAAGACGCCGACTATGGCTACACCTTC
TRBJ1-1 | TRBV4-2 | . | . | CASSQDIGWNTEAFF | TGTGCCAGCAGCCAAGATATCGGGTGGAATACTGAAGCTTTCTTT
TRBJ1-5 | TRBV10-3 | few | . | CAISVALSNQPQHF | TGTGCCATCAGTGTTGCACTGAGCAATCAGCCCCAGCATTTT
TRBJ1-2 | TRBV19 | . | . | CASSIRGHRGYTF | TGTGCCAGTAGTATACGGGGACATCGAGGCTACACCTTC
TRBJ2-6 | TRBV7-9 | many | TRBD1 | CASSRRTGSVANVLTF | TGTGCCAGCAGCCGTCGGACAGGGTCGGTGGCCAACGTCCTGACTTTC
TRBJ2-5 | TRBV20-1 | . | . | CSASGAGETQYF | TGCAGTGCTAGCGGGGCGGGGGAGACCCAGTACTTC
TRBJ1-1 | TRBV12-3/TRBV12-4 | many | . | CASSLWGASVEAFF | TGTGCCAGCAGTTTATGGGGGGCCTCTGTTGAAGCTTTCTTT
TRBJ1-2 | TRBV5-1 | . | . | CASSLEWGIGYTF | TGCGCCAGCAGCTTGGAATGGGGGATTGGCTACACCTTC
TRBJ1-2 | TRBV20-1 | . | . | CSAPDNYGYTF | TGCAGTGCTCCAGACAACTATGGCTACACCTTC
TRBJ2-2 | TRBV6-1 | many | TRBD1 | CASSGQGTGELFF | TGTGCCAGCAGTGGACAGGGGACCGGGGAGCTGTTTTTT
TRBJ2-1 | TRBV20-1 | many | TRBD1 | CSGGTGANEQFF | TGCAGTGGGGGGACAGGGGCCAATGAGCAGTTCTTC
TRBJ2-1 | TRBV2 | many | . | CASTKTGLVGYNEQFF | TGTGCCAGCACCAAAACGGGGCTAGTTGGTTACAATGAGCAGTTCTTC
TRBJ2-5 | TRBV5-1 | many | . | CASSLAPGFQETQYF | TGCGCCAGCAGCTTGGCTCCTGGGTTTCAAGAGACCCAGTACTTC
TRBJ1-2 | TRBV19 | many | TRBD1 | CASTPWPGGSGGYTF | TGTGCCAGTACCCCATGGCCAGGGGGCTCAGGGGGCTACACCTTC
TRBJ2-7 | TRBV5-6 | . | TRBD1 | CASSLAYRGVYEQYF | TGTGCCAGCAGCTTGGCGTACAGGGGTGTCTACGAGCAGTACTTC
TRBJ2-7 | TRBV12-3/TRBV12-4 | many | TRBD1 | CASSDRPFMGQGAGEQYF | TGTGCCAGCAGTGACCGCCCTTTCATGGGACAGGGGGCGGGCGAGCAGTACTTC
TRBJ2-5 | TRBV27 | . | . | CASSLSPRGEETQYF | TGTGCCAGCAGTTTATCCCCGCGGGGTGAAGAGACCCAGTACTTC
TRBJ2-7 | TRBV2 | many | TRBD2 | CASSELAGVSYEQYF | TGTGCCAGCAGTGAACTGGCGGGGGTGTCCTACGAGCAGTACTTC
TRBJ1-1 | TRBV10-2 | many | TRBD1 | CASRRGASGTAAMNTEAFF | TGCGCCAGCCGCCGCGGGGCTTCAGGGACAGCTGCTATGAACACTGAAGCTTTCTTT
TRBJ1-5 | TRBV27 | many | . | CASSSFSNWGNQPQHF | TGTGCCAGCAGCTCCTTCTCCAATTGGGGCAATCAGCCCCAGCATTTT